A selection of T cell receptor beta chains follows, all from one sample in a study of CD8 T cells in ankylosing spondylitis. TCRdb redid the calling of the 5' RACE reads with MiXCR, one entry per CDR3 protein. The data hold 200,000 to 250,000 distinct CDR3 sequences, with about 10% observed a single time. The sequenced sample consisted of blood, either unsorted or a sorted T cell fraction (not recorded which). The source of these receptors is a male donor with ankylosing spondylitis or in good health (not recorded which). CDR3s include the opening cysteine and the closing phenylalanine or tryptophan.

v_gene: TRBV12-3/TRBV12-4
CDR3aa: CAYSAGGNNEQFF

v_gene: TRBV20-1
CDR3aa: CSARQRGVSEREQFF

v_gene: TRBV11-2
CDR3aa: CASSLVRGLNIQYF

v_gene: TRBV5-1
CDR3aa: CASSTPDRGPSTGELFF

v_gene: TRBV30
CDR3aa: CAWSVRRFDGEQFF

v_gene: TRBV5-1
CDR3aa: CASSLAGDSNYGYTF

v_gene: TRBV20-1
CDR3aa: CSARPGGSYEQYF

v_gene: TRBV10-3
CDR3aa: CAISVQGSEANGYTF

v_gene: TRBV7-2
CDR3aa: CASSLGVAAFTDTQYF

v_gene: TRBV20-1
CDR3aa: CSARDLAGPGTGNEQFF

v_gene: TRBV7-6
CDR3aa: CANPRAYEQYF

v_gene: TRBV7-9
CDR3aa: CASTKDDIQFF

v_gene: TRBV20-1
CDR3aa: CSALRWGSQADTQYF

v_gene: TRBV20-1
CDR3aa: CSARGTSEQYF

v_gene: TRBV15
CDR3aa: CATSATGTGLYF

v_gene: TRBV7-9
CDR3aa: CASSPGTGRNHEQYF

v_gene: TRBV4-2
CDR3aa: CASSQEEYSNQPQHF

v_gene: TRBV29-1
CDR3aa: CSVANQGNYGYTF

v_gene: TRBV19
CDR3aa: CASSKVRVAGELFF

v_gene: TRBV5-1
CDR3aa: CASSLGTLLDDTQYF

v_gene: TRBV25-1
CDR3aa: CASSDKGASSGNEQFF

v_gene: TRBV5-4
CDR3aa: CASATTADEQFF

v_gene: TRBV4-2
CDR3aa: CASSQDGSTGEKLFF

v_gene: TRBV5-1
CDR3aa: CASSPEGGGRTEAFF

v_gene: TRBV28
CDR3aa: CASSLPGGNTEAFF

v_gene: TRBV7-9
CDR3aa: CASSLRQAGTEAFF

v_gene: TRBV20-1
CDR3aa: CSANRGSSYNEQFF

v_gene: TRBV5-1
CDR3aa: CASSPDLSGADTQYF

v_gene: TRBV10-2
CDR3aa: CATPAGSSRNIQYF